This TCR beta chain was retrieved from a study of blood T cell repertoires in COVID-19. Study summary: Sources were T cells, B-cell-depleted T cells, or PBMCs; the material itself was cDNA or gDNA.

Germline CDR1 SGHAT, CDR2 FQNNGV. This CDR3 has 16 amino acids. Trimming took 5 bases from V and 1 from J, leaving 15 bases between them. The assay was immunoSEQ multiplex PCR, and TCRdb's table has in-frame clones only and misses some. The sample lists around 190,000 clones, 85% to 90% occurring once. Sequenced sample: peripheral blood. This TCR was recovered from a human donor in a cohort sampled during active COVID-19. The rearrangement links TRBV11-2 to TRBJ2-1; D not certain. The CDR3 nucleotides are TGTGCCAGCAGCCCCACAGTCTCCATATCCTACAATGAGCAGTTCTTC. Translation: CASSPTVSISYNEQFF. Supplemented by reference TRBV11-2 and TRBJ2-1, the full variable domain reads EAGVAQSPRYKIIEKRQSVAFWCNPISGHATLYWYQQILGQGPKLLIQFQNNGVVDDSQLPKDRFSAERLKGVDSTLKIQPAKLEDSAVYLCASSPTVSISYNEQFFGPGTRLTVL.